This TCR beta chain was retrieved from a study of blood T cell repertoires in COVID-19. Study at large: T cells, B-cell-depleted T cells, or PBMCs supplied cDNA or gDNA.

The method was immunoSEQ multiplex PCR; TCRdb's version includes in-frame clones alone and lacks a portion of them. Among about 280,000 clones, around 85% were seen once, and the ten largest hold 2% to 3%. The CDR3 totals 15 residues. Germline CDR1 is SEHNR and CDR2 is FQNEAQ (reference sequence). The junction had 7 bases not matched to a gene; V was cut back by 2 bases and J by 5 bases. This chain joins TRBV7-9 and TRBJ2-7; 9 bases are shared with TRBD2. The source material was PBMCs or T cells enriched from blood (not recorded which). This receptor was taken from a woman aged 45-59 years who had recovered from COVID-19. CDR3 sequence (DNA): TGTGCCAGCAGCTTAAGTGGCGGGAGGGCCCACGAGCAGTACTTC. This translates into CASSLSGGRAHEQYF.